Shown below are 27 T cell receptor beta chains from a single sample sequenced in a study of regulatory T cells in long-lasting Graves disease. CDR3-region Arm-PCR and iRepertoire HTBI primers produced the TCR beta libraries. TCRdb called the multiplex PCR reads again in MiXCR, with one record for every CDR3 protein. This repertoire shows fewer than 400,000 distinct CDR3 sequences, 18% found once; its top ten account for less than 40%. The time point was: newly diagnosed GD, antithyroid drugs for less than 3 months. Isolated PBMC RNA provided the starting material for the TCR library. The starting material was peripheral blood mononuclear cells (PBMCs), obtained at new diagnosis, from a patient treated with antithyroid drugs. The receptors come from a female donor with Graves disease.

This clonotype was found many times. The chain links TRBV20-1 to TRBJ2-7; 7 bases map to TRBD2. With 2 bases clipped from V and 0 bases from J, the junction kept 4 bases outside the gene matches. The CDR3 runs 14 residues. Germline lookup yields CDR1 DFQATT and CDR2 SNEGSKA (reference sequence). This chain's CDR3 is CSARPAGNSYEQYF. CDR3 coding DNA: TGCAGTGCTAGACCAGCGGGAAACTCCTACGAGCAGTACTTC.

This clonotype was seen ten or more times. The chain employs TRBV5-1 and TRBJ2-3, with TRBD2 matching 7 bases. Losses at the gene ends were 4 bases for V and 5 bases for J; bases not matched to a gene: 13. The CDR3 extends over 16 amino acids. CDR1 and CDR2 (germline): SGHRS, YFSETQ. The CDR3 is CASSRLGRETEDTQYF. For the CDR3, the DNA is TGCGCCAGCAGCCGCCTTGGGCGGGAGACGGAAGATACGCAGTATTTT.

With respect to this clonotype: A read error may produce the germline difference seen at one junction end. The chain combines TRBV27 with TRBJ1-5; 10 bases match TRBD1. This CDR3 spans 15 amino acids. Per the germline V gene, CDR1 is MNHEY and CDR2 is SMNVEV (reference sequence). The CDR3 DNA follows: TGTGCCAACAGTTTGGGGACAGGGGGCAATCAGCCCCAGCATTTT. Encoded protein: CANSLGTGGNQPQHF.

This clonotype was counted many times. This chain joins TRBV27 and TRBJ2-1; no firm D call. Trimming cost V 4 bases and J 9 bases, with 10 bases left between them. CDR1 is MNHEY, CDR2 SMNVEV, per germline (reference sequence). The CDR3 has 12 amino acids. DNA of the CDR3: TGTGCCAGCAGTTGGAGTAGTGGTGAGCAGTTCTTC. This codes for CASSWSSGEQFF.

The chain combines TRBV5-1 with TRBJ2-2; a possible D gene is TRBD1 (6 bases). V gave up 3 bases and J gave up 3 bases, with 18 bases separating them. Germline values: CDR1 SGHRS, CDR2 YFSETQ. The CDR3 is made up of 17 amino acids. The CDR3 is CASSWPASTGHTGELFF. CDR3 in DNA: TGCGCCAGCAGCTGGCCGGCTTCAACAGGGCACACCGGGGAGCTGTTTTTT.

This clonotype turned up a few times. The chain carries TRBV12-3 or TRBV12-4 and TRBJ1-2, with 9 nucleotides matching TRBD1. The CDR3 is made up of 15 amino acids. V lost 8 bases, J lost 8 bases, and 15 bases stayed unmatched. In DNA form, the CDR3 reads TGTGCCAGCCCAGGCGCATTACAGGGGGCAGCCGGCTACACCTTC. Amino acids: CASPGALQGAAGYTF.

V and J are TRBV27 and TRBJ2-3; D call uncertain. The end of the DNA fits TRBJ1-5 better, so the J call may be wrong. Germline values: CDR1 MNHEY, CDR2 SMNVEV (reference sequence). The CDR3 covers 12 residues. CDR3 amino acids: CASSPSTDTQHF. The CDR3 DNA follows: TGTGCCAGCAGTCCTAGCACAGATACGCAGCATTTT.

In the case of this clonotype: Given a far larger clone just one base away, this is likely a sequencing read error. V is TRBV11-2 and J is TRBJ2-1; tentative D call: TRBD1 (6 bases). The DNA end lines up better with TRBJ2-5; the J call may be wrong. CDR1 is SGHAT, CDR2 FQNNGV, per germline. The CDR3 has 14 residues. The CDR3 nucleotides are TGTGCCAGCAGCCGGGACAATGCTCGAGAGACCCAGTACTTC. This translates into CASSRDNARETQYF.

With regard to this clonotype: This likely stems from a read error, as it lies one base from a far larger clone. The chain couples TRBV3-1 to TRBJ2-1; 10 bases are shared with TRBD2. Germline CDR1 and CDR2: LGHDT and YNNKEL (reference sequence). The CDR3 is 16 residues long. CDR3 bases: TGTGCCAGCAGCCAAGAACTAGCGGGACCTCAAGAGACCCAGCACTTC. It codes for CASSQELAGPQETQHF.

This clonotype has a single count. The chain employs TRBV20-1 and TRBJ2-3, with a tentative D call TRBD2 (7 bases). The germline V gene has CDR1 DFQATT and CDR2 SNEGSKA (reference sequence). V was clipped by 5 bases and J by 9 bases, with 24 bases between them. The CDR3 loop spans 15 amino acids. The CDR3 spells CSAPSSGNPGATQYF. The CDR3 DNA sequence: TGCAGTGCTCCCTCGAGCGGGAATCCGGGGGCGACGCAGTATTTT.

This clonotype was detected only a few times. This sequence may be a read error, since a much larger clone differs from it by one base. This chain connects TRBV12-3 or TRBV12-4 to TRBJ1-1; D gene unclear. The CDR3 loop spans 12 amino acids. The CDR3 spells CASSFFQTEASF. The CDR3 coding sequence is TGTGCCAGCAGTTTTTTCCAGACTGAAGCTTCCTTT.

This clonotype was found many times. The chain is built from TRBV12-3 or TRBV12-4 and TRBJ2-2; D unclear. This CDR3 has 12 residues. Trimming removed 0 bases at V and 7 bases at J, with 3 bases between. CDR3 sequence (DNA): TGTGCCAGCAGTTTAGCTAGCGGGGAGCTGTTTTTT. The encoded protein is CASSLASGELFF.

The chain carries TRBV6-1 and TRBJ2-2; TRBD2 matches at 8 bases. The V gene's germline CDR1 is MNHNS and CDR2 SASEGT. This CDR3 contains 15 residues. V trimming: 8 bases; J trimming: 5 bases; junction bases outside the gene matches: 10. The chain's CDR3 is CASPRDREGTGELFF. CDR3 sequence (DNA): TGTGCCAGCCCCCGGGACCGGGAGGGGACCGGGGAGCTGTTTTTT.

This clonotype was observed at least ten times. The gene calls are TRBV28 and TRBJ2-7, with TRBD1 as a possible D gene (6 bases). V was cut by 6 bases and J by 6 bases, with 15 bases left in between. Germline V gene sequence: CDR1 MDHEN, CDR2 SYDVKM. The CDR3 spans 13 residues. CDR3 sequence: CASSVPTGSEQYF. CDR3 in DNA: TGTGCCAGCAGCGTACCGACAGGATCCGAGCAGTACTTC.

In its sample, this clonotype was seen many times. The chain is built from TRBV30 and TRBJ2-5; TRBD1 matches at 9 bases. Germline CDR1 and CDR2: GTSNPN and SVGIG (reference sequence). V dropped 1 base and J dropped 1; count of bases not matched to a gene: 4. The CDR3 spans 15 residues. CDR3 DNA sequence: TGTGCCTGGAGTGATGGGACAGGGATCCAAGAGACCCAGTACTTC. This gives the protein CAWSDGTGIQETQYF.

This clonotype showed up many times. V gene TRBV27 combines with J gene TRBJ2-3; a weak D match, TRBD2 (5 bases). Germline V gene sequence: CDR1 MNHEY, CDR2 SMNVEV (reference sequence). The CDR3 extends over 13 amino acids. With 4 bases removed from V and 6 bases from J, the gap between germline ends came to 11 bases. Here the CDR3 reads CASSYRRGDTQYF. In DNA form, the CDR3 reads TGTGCCAGCAGTTACCGACGAGGGGATACGCAGTATTTT.

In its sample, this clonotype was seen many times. The CDR3 spells CSVLGVGGEAAGTDTQYF. The DNA for the CDR3 is TGCAGCGTCCTAGGGGTAGGGGGAGAGGCGGCTGGCACAGATACGCAGTATTTT. The gene calls are TRBV29-1 and TRBJ2-3; TRBD1 is a possible D gene (6 bases). Deletions cut 6 bases from V and 1 base from J, with 26 bases between. There are 18 residues in the CDR3. The germline CDR1 and CDR2 sequences are SQVTM and ANQGSEA.

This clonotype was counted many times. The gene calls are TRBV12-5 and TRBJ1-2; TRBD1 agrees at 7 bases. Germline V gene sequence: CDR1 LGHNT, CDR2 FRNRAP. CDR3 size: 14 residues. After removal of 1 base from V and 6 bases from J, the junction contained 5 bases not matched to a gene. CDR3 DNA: TGTGCTAGTGGTTTGGAATTAGGGGGCGATGGCTACACCTTC. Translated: CASGLELGGDGYTF. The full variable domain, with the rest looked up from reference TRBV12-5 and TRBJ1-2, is DARVTQTPRHKVTEMGQEVTMRCQPILGHNTVFWYRQTMMQGLELLAYFRNRAPLDDSGMPKDRFSAEMPDATLATLKIQPSEPRDSAVYFCASGLELGGDGYTFGSGTRLTVV.

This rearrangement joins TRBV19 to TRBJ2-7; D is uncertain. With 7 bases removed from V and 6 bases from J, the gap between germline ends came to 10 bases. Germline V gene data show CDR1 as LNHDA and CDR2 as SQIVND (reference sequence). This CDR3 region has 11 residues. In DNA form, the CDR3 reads TGTGCCAGTAAGCGAGGCACCGAGCAGTACTTC. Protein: CASKRGTEQYF.

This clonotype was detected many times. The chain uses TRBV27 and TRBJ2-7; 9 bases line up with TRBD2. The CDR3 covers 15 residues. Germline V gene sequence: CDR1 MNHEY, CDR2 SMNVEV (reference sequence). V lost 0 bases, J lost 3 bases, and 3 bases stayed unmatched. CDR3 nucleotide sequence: TGTGCCAGCAGTTTATCAGTAGCGGGAGACTACGAGCAGTACTTC. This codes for CASSLSVAGDYEQYF.

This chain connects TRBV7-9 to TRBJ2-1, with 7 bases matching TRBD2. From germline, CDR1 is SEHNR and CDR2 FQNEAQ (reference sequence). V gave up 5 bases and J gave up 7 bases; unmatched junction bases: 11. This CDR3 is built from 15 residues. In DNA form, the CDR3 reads TGTGCCAGCAGCCTGGGAGGGCCAAGCCTAAATGAGCAGTTCTTC. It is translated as CASSLGGPSLNEQFF.

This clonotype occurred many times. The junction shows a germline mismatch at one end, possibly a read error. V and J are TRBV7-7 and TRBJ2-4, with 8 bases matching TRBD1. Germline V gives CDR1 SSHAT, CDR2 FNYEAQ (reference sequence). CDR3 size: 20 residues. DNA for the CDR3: TGTGCTAGCAGCCCCCCAGCGCGGACAGGGACCCTTCTAGCCAAAAACATTCAGTACTTC. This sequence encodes CASSPPARTGTLLAKNIQYF.

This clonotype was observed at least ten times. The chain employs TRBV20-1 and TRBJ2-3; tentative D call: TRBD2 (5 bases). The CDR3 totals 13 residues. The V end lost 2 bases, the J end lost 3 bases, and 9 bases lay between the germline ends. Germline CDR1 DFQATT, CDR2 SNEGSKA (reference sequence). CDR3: CSARFRGTDTQYF. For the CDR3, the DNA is TGCAGTGCTAGATTCCGGGGTACAGATACGCAGTATTTT.

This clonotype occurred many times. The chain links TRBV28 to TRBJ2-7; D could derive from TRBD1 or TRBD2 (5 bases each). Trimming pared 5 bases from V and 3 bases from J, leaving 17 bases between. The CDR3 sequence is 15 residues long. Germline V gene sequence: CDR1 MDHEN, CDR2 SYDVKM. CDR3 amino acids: CASSSHGRELYEQYF. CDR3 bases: TGTGCCAGCAGTAGCCACGGCAGGGAGCTCTACGAGCAGTACTTC.

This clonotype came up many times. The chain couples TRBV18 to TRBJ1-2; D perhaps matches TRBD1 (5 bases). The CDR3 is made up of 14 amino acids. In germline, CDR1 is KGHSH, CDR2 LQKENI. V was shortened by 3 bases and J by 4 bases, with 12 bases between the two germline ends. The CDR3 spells CASSPSGQTYGYTF. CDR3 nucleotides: TGTGCCAGCTCACCCTCTGGACAAACCTATGGCTACACCTTC.

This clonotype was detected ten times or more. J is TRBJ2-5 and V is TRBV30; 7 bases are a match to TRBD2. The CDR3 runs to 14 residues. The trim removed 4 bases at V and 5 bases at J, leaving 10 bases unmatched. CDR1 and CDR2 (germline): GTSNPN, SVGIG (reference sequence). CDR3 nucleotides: TGTGCCTGGACTGCGGGAGAGAGGCTGGAGACCCAGTACTTC. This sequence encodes CAWTAGERLETQYF. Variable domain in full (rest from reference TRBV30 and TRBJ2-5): SQTIHQWPATLVQPVGSPLSLECTVEGTSNPNLYWYRQAAGRGLQLLFYSVGIGQISSEVPQNLSASRPQDRQFILSSKKLLLSDSGFYLCAWTAGERLETQYFGPGTRLLVL.

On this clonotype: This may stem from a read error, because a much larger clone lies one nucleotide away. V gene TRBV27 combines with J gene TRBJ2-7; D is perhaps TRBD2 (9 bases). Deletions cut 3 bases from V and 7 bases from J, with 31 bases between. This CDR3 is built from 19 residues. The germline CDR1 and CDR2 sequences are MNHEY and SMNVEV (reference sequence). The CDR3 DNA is TGTGCCAGCAGTTTGGGACAGGCTATAGCGGGGGCCGTCGGCAATGAGCAGTACTTC. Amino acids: CASSLGQAIAGAVGNEQYF.